This TCR beta chain was sequenced during a study of PD-L1 blockade in urothelial cancer. TCRdb keeps only in-frame clones here, not all; method: immunoSEQ multiplex PCR. The table lists 30,000 to 45,000 clones, 75% to 95% of them singletons, with more than 6.5% in the top ten. Patients yielded 1 to 8 samples each, pretreatment and on-treatment. CDR1 and CDR2 from the germline V gene are MGHRA and YSYEKL. The CDR3 is made up of 16 amino acids. The V gene end was trimmed by 0 bases and the J gene end by 4 bases; junction bases not matched to a gene: 3. The chain uses TRBV4-1 and TRBJ1-5; 10 bases map to TRBD1. This TCR was sampled from a man between 65 and 85 years old with urothelial cancer. The specimen was PBMCs, collected around atezolizumab (anti-PD-L1) treatment. The CDR3 DNA follows: TGCGCCAGCAGCCAAGAGGGGACAGGGGCGAATCAGCCCCAGCATTTT. Residues: CASSQEGTGANQPQHF.